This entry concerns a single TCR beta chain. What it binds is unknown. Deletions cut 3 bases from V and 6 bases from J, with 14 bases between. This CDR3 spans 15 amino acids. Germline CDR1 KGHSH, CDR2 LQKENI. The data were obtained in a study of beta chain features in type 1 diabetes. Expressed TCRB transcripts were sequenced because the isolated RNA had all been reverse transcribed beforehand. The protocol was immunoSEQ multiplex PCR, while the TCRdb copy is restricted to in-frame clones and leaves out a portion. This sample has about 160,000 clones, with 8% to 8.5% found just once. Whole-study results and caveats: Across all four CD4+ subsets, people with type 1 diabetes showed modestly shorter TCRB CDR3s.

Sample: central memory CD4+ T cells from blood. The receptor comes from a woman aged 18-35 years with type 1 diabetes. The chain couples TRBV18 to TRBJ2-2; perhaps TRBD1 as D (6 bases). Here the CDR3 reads CASSPIRQEAGELFF. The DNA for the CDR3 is TGTGCCAGCTCACCGATCCGACAGGAGGCCGGGGAGCTGTTTTTT.